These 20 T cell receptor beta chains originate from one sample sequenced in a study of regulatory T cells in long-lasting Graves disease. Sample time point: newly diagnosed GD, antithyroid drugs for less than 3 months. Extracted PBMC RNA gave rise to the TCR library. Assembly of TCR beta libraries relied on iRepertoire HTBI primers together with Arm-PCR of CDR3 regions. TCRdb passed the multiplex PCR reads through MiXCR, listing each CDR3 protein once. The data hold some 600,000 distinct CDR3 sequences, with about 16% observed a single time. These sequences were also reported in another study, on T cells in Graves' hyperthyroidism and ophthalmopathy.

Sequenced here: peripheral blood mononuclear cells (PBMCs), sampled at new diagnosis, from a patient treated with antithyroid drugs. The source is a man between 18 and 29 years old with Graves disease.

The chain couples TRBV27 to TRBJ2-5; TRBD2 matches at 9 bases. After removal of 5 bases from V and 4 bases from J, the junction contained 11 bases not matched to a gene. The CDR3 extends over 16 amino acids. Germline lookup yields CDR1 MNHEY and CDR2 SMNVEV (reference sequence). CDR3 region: CASSAARGLAAETQYF. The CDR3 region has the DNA TGTGCCAGCAGTGCAGCCCGGGGACTAGCCGCAGAGACCCAGTACTTC.

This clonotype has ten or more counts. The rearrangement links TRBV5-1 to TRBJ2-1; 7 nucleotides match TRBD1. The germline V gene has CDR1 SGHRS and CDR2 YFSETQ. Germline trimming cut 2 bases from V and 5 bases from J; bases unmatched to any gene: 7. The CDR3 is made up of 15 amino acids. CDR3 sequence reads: CASSLYGTDDNEQFF. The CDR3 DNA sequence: TGCGCCAGCAGCTTATACGGGACAGACGACAATGAGCAGTTCTTC.

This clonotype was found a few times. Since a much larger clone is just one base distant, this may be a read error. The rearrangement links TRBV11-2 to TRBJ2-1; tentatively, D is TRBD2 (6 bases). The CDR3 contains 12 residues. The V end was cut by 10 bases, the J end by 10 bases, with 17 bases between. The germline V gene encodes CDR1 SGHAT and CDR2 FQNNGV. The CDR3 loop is CATLVVAGEQFF. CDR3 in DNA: TGTGCCACTCTAGTGGTGGCGGGAGAGCAGTTCTTC.

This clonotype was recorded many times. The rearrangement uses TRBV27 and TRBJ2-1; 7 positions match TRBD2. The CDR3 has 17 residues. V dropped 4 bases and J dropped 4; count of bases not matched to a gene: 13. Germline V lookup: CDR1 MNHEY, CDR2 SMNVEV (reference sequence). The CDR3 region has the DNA TGTGCCAGCAGTTCCATCTCGAGGGAGGGCCCTTACAATGAGCAGTTCTTC. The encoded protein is CASSSISREGPYNEQFF.

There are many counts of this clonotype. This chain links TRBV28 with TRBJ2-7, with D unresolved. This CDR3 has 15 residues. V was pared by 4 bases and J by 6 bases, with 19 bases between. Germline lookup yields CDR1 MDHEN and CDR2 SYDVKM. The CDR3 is CASSSPADTGREQYF. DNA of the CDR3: TGTGCCAGCAGTTCCCCGGCGGATACTGGGCGCGAGCAGTACTTC.

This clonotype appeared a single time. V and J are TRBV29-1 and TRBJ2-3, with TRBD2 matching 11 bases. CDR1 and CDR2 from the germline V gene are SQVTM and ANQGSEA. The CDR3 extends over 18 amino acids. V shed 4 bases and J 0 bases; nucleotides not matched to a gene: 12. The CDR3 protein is CSVVGVLAGGGSTDTQYF. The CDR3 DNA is TGCAGCGTTGTTGGGGTGCTAGCGGGAGGCGGGAGCACAGATACGCAGTATTTT.

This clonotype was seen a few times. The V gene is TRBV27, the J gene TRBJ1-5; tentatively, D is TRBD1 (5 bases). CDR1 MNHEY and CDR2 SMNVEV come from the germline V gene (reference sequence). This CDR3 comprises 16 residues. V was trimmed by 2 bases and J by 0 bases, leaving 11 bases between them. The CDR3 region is CASSLVGPPSNQPQHF. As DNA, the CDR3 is TGTGCCAGCAGTTTAGTGGGGCCACCTAGCAATCAGCCCCAGCATTTT.

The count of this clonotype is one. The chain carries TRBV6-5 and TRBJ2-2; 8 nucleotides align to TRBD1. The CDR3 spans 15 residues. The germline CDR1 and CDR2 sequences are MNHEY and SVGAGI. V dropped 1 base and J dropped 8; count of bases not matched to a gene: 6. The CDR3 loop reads CASSYWQGAPGELFF. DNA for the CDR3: TGTGCCAGCAGTTACTGGCAGGGGGCTCCGGGGGAGCTGTTTTTT.

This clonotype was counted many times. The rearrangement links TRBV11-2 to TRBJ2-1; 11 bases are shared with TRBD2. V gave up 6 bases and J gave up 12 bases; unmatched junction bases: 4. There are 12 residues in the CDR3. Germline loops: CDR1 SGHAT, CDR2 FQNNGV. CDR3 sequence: CASRTTSGRQFF. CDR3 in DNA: TGTGCCAGCAGAACTACTAGCGGGAGGCAGTTCTTC.

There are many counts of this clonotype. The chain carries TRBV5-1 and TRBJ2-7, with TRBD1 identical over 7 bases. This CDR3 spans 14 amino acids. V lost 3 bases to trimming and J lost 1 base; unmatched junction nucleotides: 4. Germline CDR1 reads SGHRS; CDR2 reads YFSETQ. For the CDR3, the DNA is TGCGCCAGCAGCTATGGACAGGAGTCCTACGAGCAGTACTTC. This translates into CASSYGQESYEQYF.

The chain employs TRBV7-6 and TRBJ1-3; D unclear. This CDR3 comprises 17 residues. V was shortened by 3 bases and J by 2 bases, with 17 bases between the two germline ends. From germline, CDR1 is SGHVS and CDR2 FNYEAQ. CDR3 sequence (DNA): TGTGCCAGCAGCTTGTCTCCAGGCCCTCGTCCTGGAAACACCATATATTTT. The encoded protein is CASSLSPGPRPGNTIYF.

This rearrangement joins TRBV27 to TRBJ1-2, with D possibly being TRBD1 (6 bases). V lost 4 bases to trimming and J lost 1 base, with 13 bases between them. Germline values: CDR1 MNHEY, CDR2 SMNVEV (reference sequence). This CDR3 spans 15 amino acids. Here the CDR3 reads CASSSGQKCNYGYTF. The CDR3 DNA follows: TGTGCCAGCAGTTCTGGACAGAAATGTAACTATGGCTACACCTTC.

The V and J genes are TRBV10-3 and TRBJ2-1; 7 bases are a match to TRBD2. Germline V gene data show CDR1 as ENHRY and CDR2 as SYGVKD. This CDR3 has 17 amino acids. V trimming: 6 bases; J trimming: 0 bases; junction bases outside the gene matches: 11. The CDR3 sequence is CAIRSRGGGSSYNEQFF. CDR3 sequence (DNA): TGTGCCATCAGGTCAAGAGGCGGGGGTTCCTCCTACAATGAGCAGTTCTTC.

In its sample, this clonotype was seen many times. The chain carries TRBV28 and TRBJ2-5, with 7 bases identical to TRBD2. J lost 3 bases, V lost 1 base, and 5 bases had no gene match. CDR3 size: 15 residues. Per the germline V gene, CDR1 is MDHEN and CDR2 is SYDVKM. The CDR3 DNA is TGTGCCAGCAGTTTATTCGGCGCGGGAGAAGAGACCCAGTACTTC. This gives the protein CASSLFGAGEETQYF.

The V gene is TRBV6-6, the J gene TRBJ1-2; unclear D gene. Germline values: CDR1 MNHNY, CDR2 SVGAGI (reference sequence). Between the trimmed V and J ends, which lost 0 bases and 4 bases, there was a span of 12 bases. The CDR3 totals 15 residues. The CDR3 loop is CASSYSIHGTYGYTF. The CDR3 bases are TGTGCCAGCAGTTACTCGATCCACGGAACCTATGGCTACACCTTC.

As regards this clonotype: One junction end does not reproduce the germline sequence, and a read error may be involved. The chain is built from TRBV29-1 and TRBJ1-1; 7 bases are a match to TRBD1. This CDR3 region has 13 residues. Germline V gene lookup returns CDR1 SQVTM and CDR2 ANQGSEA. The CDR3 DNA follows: TGCAGCGTTGACGAGGGGGCAGGCACTGAAGCTCTCTTT. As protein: CSVDEGAGTEALF.

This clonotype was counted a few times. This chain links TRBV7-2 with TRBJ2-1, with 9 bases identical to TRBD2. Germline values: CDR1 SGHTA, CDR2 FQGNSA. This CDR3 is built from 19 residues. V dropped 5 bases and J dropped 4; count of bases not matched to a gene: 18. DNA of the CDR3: TGTGCCAGCAGCCCGGATGCCGAGGGTAGCGGGAGAGAGTACAATGAGCAGTTCTTC. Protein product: CASSPDAEGSGREYNEQFF.

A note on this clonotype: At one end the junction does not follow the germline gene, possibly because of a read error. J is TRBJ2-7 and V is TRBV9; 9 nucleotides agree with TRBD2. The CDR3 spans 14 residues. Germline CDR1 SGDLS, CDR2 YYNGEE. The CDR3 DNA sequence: TGTGTCAGCAGCCCGGGACTAGCCGCGGGCGAGCAGTACTTC. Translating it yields CVSSPGLAAGEQYF.

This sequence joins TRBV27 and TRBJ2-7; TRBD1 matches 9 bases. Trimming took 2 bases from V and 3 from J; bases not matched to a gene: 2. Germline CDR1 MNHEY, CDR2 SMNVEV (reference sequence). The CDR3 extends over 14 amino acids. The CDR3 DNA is TGTGCCAGCAGTTTAAACAGGGGGCTCTACGAGCAGTACTTC. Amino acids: CASSLNRGLYEQYF.

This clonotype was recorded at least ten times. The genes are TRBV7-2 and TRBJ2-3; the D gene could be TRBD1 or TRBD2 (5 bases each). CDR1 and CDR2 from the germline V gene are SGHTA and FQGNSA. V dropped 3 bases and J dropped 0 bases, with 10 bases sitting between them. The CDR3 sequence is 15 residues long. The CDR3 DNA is TGTGCCAGCAGCTTTGGGGGATTCAGCACAGATACGCAGTATTTT. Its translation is CASSFGGFSTDTQYF.